One T cell receptor (beta chain) is described in this entry. This clone's antigen is unknown. No much larger clonotype is one base removed from it; base qualities were not supplied. The donors were melanoma patients. The record originates from a study of CD4+ T cells in melanoma (dated 2022 in TCRdb). With regard to the full study: Neoantigen-specific CD4+ T cells in human melanoma were what the study investigated.

The CDR3 runs 14 amino acids, cysteine and phenylalanine included. CDR3 DNA is the only sequence kept; it has 42 bases, read in frame from the first base. The germline ends are 18 bases apart after V is trimmed by 6 bases and J by 3 bases. CDR1 is given as SQVTM and CDR2 as ANQGSEA, both from the germline V gene. What the study reported, not specific to this receptor: Neoantigen-specific CD4+ T cells in melanoma were reported to show diverse differentiation states. Neoantigen-specific CD4+ T cells were reported to be correlated with the function of CD8+ T cells, macrophages and B cells.

Libraries were built with the immunoSEQ multiplex PCR assay. TCRdb provides this immuneACCESS table in a form limited to in-frame rearrangements. Some clones are lacking; in checked studies, under half of them reflect an unresolved V gene, and why the rest are absent is not known. Across this sample there are about 10,000 clones, with roughly 60% seen only once. The top ten hold roughly an eighth of the sample. The source material was cells from a culture (not recorded whether cultured in vitro). The clonotype originates from a human donor with melanoma. The chain is made from TRBV29-1 and TRBJ2-7; the D call is tentative, TRBD1 or TRBD2, as each matches 6 bases. The DNA sequence is given as TGCAGCGTCCCTGGGCCCGGGGGCAACTACGAGCAGTACTTC. Its coded protein is CSVPGPGGNYEQYF.